Below, one TCR beta chain is given with its context. Its antigen is as yet unknown. The sample is drawn from a study of shared clonotypes between healthy human individuals. A roughly 200 ng quantity of DNA, tens of thousands of T cell genomes, went into the sorted-subset replicate PCRs. Source study methods: ImmunoSEQ supplied junction-only sequences lacking quality scores, so filtering was different. Some clones are missing from TCRdb's copy, which holds only in-frame ones; the method was immunoSEQ multiplex PCR. Clonal size and the V and J genes are those of that table, whereas D and trimming came from the DNA. The data contain over a million clones, approximately 76% of them singletons. The ends lost 5 bases at V and 2 bases at J; junction bases unmatched: 6. In germline, CDR1 is SGHAT, CDR2 FQNNGV. The CDR3 loop spans 16 amino acids. Study results and caveats: With several donors compared, 4% to 5.5% of naive CD4 clonotypes were shared. How much donors shared clonotypes was expected to be affected by sequencing depth.

The sequence derives from a man aged 18 to 29 in good health. Specimen: memory CD4+ T cells sorted from blood. Subset in this sample: CD45RA-negative fraction. This chain joins TRBV11-2 and TRBJ2-3; 11 positions match TRBD2. Here the CDR3 reads CASSQATSGATDTQYF. CDR3 coding DNA: TGTGCCAGCAGCCAAGCGACTAGCGGGGCCACAGATACGCAGTATTTT.